The present T cell receptor beta chain was sequenced within a study of T cells in Graves' hyperthyroidism and ophthalmopathy. RNA transcripts provided the source from which TCR beta CDR3 regions were amplified. RT-PCR in the first round (using the HTBI primer set) targeted the TCR CDR3. In TCRdb, the multiplex PCR reads were re-called with MiXCR into one record per CDR3 protein. Seen here are roughly 710,000 distinct CDR3 sequences, 30% to 40% observed once, and the top ten hold 31%. Study-wide findings and caveats: Most thyroid clonotypes expanded above 0.001 appeared in blood too.

CDR1 and CDR2 (germline): SGHRS, YFSETQ. Trimming took 4 bases from V and 11 from J; bases not matched to a gene: 11. There are 13 residues in the CDR3. Calling Graves' hyperthyroidism stable meant ophthalmopathy did not progress within 18 months. Each patient was aged 18 to 65 and had newly diagnosed hyperthyroidism of under 2 months' duration. Concerning this clonotype: As yet, its antigen is unknown.

This receptor was obtained from a woman aged 40-49 years with Graves' hyperthyroidism. The chain recombines TRBV5-1 with TRBJ1-1; 7 positions agree with TRBD1. The specimen sequenced was blood. CDR3 nucleotides: TGCGCCAGCAGCGGAACAGGGGTAGGTGAGGCTTTCTTT. Amino acids: CASSGTGVGEAFF.